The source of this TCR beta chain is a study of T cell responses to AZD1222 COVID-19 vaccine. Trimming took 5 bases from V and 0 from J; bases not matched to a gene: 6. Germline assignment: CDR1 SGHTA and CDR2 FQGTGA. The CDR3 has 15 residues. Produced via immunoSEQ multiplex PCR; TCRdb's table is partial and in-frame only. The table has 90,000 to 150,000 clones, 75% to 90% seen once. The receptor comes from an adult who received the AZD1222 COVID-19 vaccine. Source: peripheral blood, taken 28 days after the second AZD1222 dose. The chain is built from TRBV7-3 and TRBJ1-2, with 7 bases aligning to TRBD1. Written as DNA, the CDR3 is TGTGCCAGCAGCGCCGGGACAGAAACTAACTATGGCTACACCTTC. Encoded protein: CASSAGTETNYGYTF.